The 17 T cell receptor beta chains below were found in one sample sequenced in a study of blood T cell repertoires in COVID-19. The data were produced by immunoSEQ multiplex PCR, yet TCRdb's version contains in-frame clones alone and is incomplete. Of more than 90,000 clones listed, under 85% are singletons. Sequencing was carried out using peripheral blood. The receptors here all came from a human donor in a cohort sampled during active COVID-19.

The chain carries TRBV7-3 and TRBJ1-1; the match to TRBD1 covers 7 bases. CDR3 size: 14 residues. Trimming removed 6 bases from V and 6 bases from J; junction bases left unmatched: 10. Germline V CDR1 and CDR2: SGHTA, FQGTGA. The CDR3 nucleotides read TGTGCCAGCAGGGACCAGGGGGTAGGGGCTGAAGCTTTCTTT. It is translated as CASRDQGVGAEAFF.

V usage is TRBV29-1 and J usage is TRBJ1-3; 8 bases fit TRBD1. Germline CDR1 reads SQVTM; CDR2 reads ANQGSEA. The ends lost 7 bases at V and 4 bases at J; junction bases unmatched: 6. CDR3 length: 13 residues. CDR3: CSGSRGPGNTIYF. The CDR3 nucleotides are TGCAGCGGGTCCAGGGGGCCAGGAAACACCATATATTTT.

The chain couples TRBV27 to TRBJ2-3; 7 bases line up with TRBD2. The CDR3 is 12 amino acids. J gave up 2 bases and V 8 bases, and 1 base lay outside the gene matches. Germline CDR1 MNHEY, CDR2 SMNVEV (reference sequence). The CDR3 nucleotides are TGTGCCAGCCGGGACTACACAGATACGCAGTATTTT. Translation: CASRDYTDTQYF.

V usage is TRBV5-6 and J usage is TRBJ2-5, with D tentatively TRBD1 (6 bases). The length of the CDR3 is 14 residues. Per the germline V gene, CDR1 is SGHDT and CDR2 is YYEEEE. V was trimmed by 5 bases and J by 5 bases, leaving 16 bases between them. This chain's CDR3 is CASRSLRGRETQYF. DNA for the CDR3: TGTGCCAGCAGATCGCTCAGGGGCCGGGAGACCCAGTACTTC. The complete variable domain, with remaining parts taken from reference TRBV5-6 and TRBJ2-5, reads DAGVTQSPTHLIKTRGQQVTLRCSPKSGHDTVSWYQQALGQGPQFIFQYYEEEERQRGNFPDRFSGHQFPNYSSELNVNALLLGDSALYLCASRSLRGRETQYFGPGTRLLVL.

The V call is TRBV6-2 or TRBV6-3, the J call TRBJ2-3, with TRBD1 matching over 10 bases. The CDR3 is 15 residues long. Germline V CDR1 and CDR2: MNHEY, SVGEGT. The V and J ends lost 5 bases and 4 bases, in that order; junction bases with no gene match: 6. The CDR3, as DNA: TGTGCCAGCAGTCGCGCCGGGACAGGGGCAGATACGCAGTATTTT. Translating gives CASSRAGTGADTQYF.

This rearrangement joins TRBV19 to TRBJ1-5; 9 nucleotides agree with TRBD1. The trim removed 3 bases at V and 1 base at J, leaving 1 base unmatched. CDR1 is LNHDA, CDR2 SQIVND, per germline (reference sequence). The CDR3 is made up of 15 amino acids. The CDR3 coding sequence is TGTGCCAGTAGTATTGGACAGGGGAGCAATCAGCCCCAGCATTTT. Its translation is CASSIGQGSNQPQHF.

The chain combines TRBV6-2 or TRBV6-3 with TRBJ2-7; the D gene is possibly TRBD2 (5 bases). Germline loops: CDR1 MNHEY, CDR2 SVGEGT. This CDR3 spans 11 amino acids. The V end lost 5 bases, the J end lost 4 bases, and 6 bases lay between the germline ends. The CDR3 DNA sequence: TGTGCCAGCAGTCGGACTTACGAGCAGTACTTC. This codes for CASSRTYEQYF.

This rearrangement joins TRBV28 to TRBJ2-1; TRBD2 matches at 16 bases. The CDR3 runs 16 residues. CDR1 and CDR2 (germline): MDHEN, SYDVKM. J lost 13 bases, V lost 4 bases, and 10 bases had no gene match. As DNA, the CDR3 is TGTGCCAGCAGTTCACGTGGGACTAGCGGGAGGGCCGTACAGTTCTTC. It encodes CASSSRGTSGRAVQFF.

The rearrangement links TRBV24-1 to TRBJ1-4; 7 bases fit TRBD1. Germline CDR1 reads KGHDR; CDR2 reads SFDVKD. V lost 5 bases and J lost 14; bases outside the gene matches: 7. The CDR3 has 12 amino acids. The DNA of the CDR3 is TGTGCCACCAGTGCCCTGGGGACAGTGCTGTTTTTT. Translating gives CATSALGTVLFF.

CDR3 sequence (DNA): TGTGCCAGCCGCGTCCGGGACAGGTCTTCTCGGAACTATGGCTACACCTTC. Translated, it gives CASRVRDRSSRNYGYTF. The genes are TRBV2 and TRBJ1-2; 8 positions match TRBD1. After removal of 8 bases from V and 2 bases from J, the junction contained 16 bases not matched to a gene. The CDR3 covers 17 residues. CDR1 and CDR2 from the germline V gene are SNHLY and FYNNEI.

The chain employs TRBV28 and TRBJ1-3; no definite D call. Germline lookup yields CDR1 MDHEN and CDR2 SYDVKM. V dropped 2 bases and J dropped 2 bases, with 10 bases sitting between them. CDR3 length: 15 residues. CDR3 in DNA: TGTGCCAGCAGTTTACCTCAGGCACCTGGAAACACCATATATTTT. It codes for CASSLPQAPGNTIYF.

This chain links TRBV3-1 (or the pseudogene TRBV3-2) with TRBJ2-5; D might be TRBD2 (5 bases). The V and J ends lost 0 bases and 5 bases respectively, with 7 bases between them. This CDR3 is built from 13 residues. Germline assignment: CDR1 LGHDT and CDR2 YNNKEL (reference sequence). The CDR3: CASSQERGETQYF. The CDR3, as DNA: TGTGCCAGCAGCCAAGAACGCGGGGAGACCCAGTACTTC.

This clone was recorded only once. J is TRBJ1-2 and V is TRBV27; TRBD1 matches 8 bases. The trim removed 6 bases at V and 5 bases at J, leaving 5 bases unmatched. CDR3 length: 13 amino acids. Per the germline V gene, CDR1 is MNHEY and CDR2 is SMNVEV (reference sequence). The CDR3 bases are TGTGCCAGCAGCCCGGACAGGGCTTATGGCTACACCTTC. Protein sequence: CASSPDRAYGYTF.

This clone turned up a few times. This chain joins TRBV5-4 and TRBJ1-1; 7 nucleotides line up with TRBD1. The V gene end was trimmed by 0 bases and the J gene end by 8 bases; junction bases not matched to a gene: 7. CDR3 size: 14 residues. From germline, CDR1 is SGHNT and CDR2 YYREEE (reference sequence). The CDR3 sequence: CASSLVQWDSEAFF. The CDR3 nucleotides are TGTGCCAGCAGCTTGGTACAGTGGGACAGCGAAGCTTTCTTT.

On this clone: The junction differs from germline at one of its ends, possibly a read error. The J gene is TRBJ2-7, the V gene TRBV6-1, with TRBD1 as a possible D gene (6 bases). Germline V lookup: CDR1 MNHNS, CDR2 SASEGT. The CDR3 is made up of 14 amino acids. The CDR3 DNA sequence: TGTGCCAGCAGTGACAGGGGATTCTCCCACGAGCAGTACTTC. This gives the protein CASSDRGFSHEQYF.

V gene TRBV10-3 combines with J gene TRBJ2-3; 14 bases match TRBD2. CDR1 ENHRY and CDR2 SYGVKD come from the germline V gene. J gave up 1 base and V 0 bases, and 15 bases lay outside the gene matches. This CDR3 spans 22 amino acids. Here the CDR3 reads CAISESWSKGLAGEVRTDTQYF. CDR3 nucleotides: TGTGCCATCAGTGAGTCGTGGAGCAAGGGACTAGCGGGAGAGGTTCGCACAGATACGCAGTATTTT.

J is TRBJ1-2 and V is TRBV9, with 9 bases identical to TRBD1. Trimming removed 4 bases from V and 3 bases from J; junction bases left unmatched: 13. The CDR3 consists of 17 residues. Germline lookup yields CDR1 SGDLS and CDR2 YYNGEE. The CDR3 here is CASSTRSTGGAYYGYTF. DNA of the CDR3: TGTGCCAGCAGCACCCGTTCTACAGGGGGCGCTTACTATGGCTACACCTTC.